Listed here are 28 T cell receptor beta chains from one sample, sequenced in a study of OX40 agonist ivuxolimab in advanced cancers. Produced via immunoSEQ multiplex PCR; TCRdb's table is partial and in-frame only. The top ten hold about 1.2% of the sample, which has over 45,000 clones, 83% seen once. This specimen was CD4+ or CD8+ T cells sorted from blood, taken in a trial of the OX40 agonist ivuxolimab. The origin of the receptors is an adult with an advanced solid tumor such as melanoma, head and neck, liver or kidney cancer.

This clone was seen only once. This chain connects TRBV10-2 to TRBJ1-1; D unresolved. Between the trimmed V and J ends, which lost 2 bases and 5 bases, there was a span of 15 bases. CDR1 and CDR2 (germline): WSHSY, SAAADI. This CDR3 contains 15 residues. The CDR3 DNA reads as TGCGCCAGCAGTGAGCCCGGCCAAGGGTCGACTGAAGCTTTCTTT. Translating it yields CASSEPGQGSTEAFF.

The V call is TRBV7-3, the J call TRBJ2-3; 16 bases agree with TRBD2. This CDR3 has 16 residues. The germline V gene has CDR1 SGHTA and CDR2 FQGTGA. Trimming cost V 5 bases and J 7 bases; bases outside gene matches: 6. The DNA for the CDR3 is TGTGCCAGCAGCCCGGGACTAGCGGGGGGGCAACATACGCAGTATTTT. It encodes CASSPGLAGGQHTQYF.

The chain has TRBV7-2 and TRBJ1-1, with D perhaps TRBD1 (5 bases). Germline CDR1 is SGHTA and CDR2 is FQGNSA. Trimming pared 0 bases from V and 3 bases from J, leaving 8 bases between. The CDR3 totals 14 residues. The CDR3, as DNA: TGTGCCAGCAGCTTAGCGCTCAGGGACACTGAAGCTTTCTTT. It encodes CASSLALRDTEAFF.

V is TRBV9 and J is TRBJ2-6; 7 nucleotides agree with TRBD1. V lost 2 bases, J lost 4 bases, and 12 bases stayed unmatched. CDR1 is SGDLS and CDR2 is YYNGEE in the germline V gene. The CDR3 is 18 residues long. The CDR3: CASSVYSDRAGGANVLTF. CDR3 sequence (DNA): TGTGCCAGCAGCGTCTATTCCGACAGGGCCGGCGGGGCCAACGTCCTGACTTTC.

This clone was counted between two and nine times. The chain links TRBV6-5 to TRBJ1-1; TRBD1 aligns across 7 bases. The CDR3 consists of 14 residues. Germline CDR1 reads MNHEY; CDR2 reads SVGAGI. The V gene end was trimmed by 4 bases and the J gene end by 2 bases; junction bases not matched to a gene: 4. In nucleotides, the CDR3 is TGTGCCAGCAGTTTATACAGGGGCAACACTGAAGCTTTCTTT. It encodes CASSLYRGNTEAFF.

The chain carries TRBV4-3 and TRBJ1-5, with D possibly TRBD1 on 5 matching bases. Germline V CDR1 and CDR2: LGHNA, YSLEER. V lost 0 bases and J 0 bases, leaving 15 bases between the germline ends. CDR3 length equals 18 residues. The CDR3 sequence is CASSQEWGTGYSNQPQHF. The DNA for the CDR3 is TGCGCCAGCAGCCAAGAATGGGGGACGGGATATAGCAATCAGCCCCAGCATTTT.

The chain couples TRBV7-2 to TRBJ2-3, with TRBD2 matching over 14 bases. Germline CDR1 is SGHTA and CDR2 is FQGNSA. There are 18 residues in the CDR3. Trimming took 6 bases from V and 3 from J; bases not matched to a gene: 11. In DNA form, the CDR3 reads TGTGCCAGCAGTCAGCAGGCGGGACTAGCGGGGGCTACAGATACGCAGTATTTT. Amino acids: CASSQQAGLAGATDTQYF.

The CDR3 protein is CASSLSSPQYF. CDR3 sequence (DNA): TGTGCCAGCAGCCTAAGCTCTCCGCAGTACTTC. The chain carries TRBV7-2 and TRBJ2-5; D uncertain. The length of the CDR3 is 11 residues. V gave up 5 bases and J gave up 11 bases, with 12 bases separating them. CDR1 SGHTA and CDR2 FQGNSA come from the germline V gene. Together with reference TRBV7-2 and TRBJ2-5, the CDR3 gives the full variable domain: GAGVSQSPSNKVTEKGKDVELRCDPISGHTALYWYRQSLGQGLEFLIYFQGNSAPDKSGLPSDRFSAERTGGSVSTLTIQRTQQEDSAVYLCASSLSSPQYFGPGTRLLVL.

The chain carries TRBV29-1 and TRBJ2-5, with 11 bases aligning to TRBD2. CDR3 size: 16 residues. Germline-derived CDR1 and CDR2 are SQVTM and ANQGSEA. V lost 4 bases and J lost 0; bases outside the gene matches: 7. The CDR3 spells CSVVPSGGTYQETQYF. CDR3 coding DNA: TGCAGCGTTGTCCCTAGCGGGGGGACGTACCAAGAGACCCAGTACTTC.

The chain carries TRBV11-3 and TRBJ2-5, with TRBD1 as a possible D gene (5 bases). The CDR3 runs 13 residues. Trimming stripped 4 bases from V and 2 bases from J, with 8 bases between. Germline assignment: CDR1 SGHNT and CDR2 YENEEA. The CDR3 loop is CASSSDMQETQYF. The CDR3 DNA follows: TGTGCCAGCAGCTCGGACATGCAAGAGACCCAGTACTTC.

The V gene is TRBV18, the J gene TRBJ1-2; TRBD1 agrees at 7 bases. CDR3 length equals 13 residues. Trimming at V came to 3 bases and at J to 3 bases, leaving 1 base not matched to a gene. Germline V gene sequence: CDR1 KGHSH, CDR2 LQKENI. This CDR3 reads CASSPTGDYGYTF. The CDR3 nucleotides read TGTGCCAGCTCACCCACAGGGGACTATGGCTACACCTTC.

The rearrangement joins TRBV5-1 to TRBJ2-5; D is unclear. Deletions cut 1 base from V and 5 bases from J, with 12 bases between. CDR3 size: 14 residues. CDR1 SGHRS and CDR2 YFSETQ come from the germline V gene. CDR3 region: CASSLSSPGETQYF. In DNA form, the CDR3 reads TGCGCCAGCAGCTTGAGCAGTCCCGGTGAGACCCAGTACTTC.

This chain uses TRBV9 with TRBJ2-7; TRBD1 is a possible D gene (5 bases). The CDR3 totals 16 residues. V was pared by 0 bases and J by 4 bases, with 17 bases between. Looked up from germline, CDR1 is SGDLS and CDR2 is YYNGEE. DNA for the CDR3: TGTGCCAGCAGCGTAGGTTTCAGGGTAAGTGTTTACGAGCAGTACTTC. This translates into CASSVGFRVSVYEQYF.

This chain links TRBV5-1 with TRBJ2-2; a weak D match, TRBD1 (6 bases). The CDR3 contains 15 residues. Germline V gene sequence: CDR1 SGHRS, CDR2 YFSETQ. Trimming stripped 4 bases from V and 1 base from J, with 11 bases between. Here the CDR3 reads CASSPTTGNTGELFF. The CDR3 nucleotides are TGCGCCAGCAGCCCTACGACAGGGAACACCGGGGAGCTGTTTTTT. The whole variable domain, remainder taken from reference TRBV5-1 and TRBJ2-2, is KAGVTQTPRYLIKTRGQQVTLSCSPISGHRSVSWYQQTPGQGLQFLFEYFSETQRNKGNFPGRFSGRQFSNSRSEMNVSTLELGDSALYLCASSPTTGNTGELFFGEGSRLTVL.

The genes are TRBV11-2 and TRBJ2-1; D might be TRBD2 (6 bases). The length of the CDR3 is 15 residues. V shed 4 bases and J shed 0 bases, with 10 bases lying between them. In germline, CDR1 is SGHAT, CDR2 FQNNGV. The CDR3 DNA reads as TGTGCCAGCAGCTACAGACTAGGCTCCTACAATGAGCAGTTCTTC. Its translation is CASSYRLGSYNEQFF.

This rearrangement joins TRBV9 to TRBJ2-2; TRBD2 matches at 11 bases. Losses at the gene ends were 4 bases for V and 6 bases for J; bases not matched to a gene: 8. The CDR3 runs to 16 residues. Germline V CDR1 and CDR2: SGDLS, YYNGEE. In DNA form, the CDR3 reads TGTGCCAGCAGCACCCGACTAGCGGGGAGTGCCGGGGAGCTGTTTTTT. This sequence encodes CASSTRLAGSAGELFF.

The V call is TRBV10-3, the J call TRBJ2-1; 9 bases are a match to TRBD2. The ends lost 4 bases at V and 8 bases at J; junction bases unmatched: 6. The CDR3 extends over 14 amino acids. Germline CDR1 ENHRY, CDR2 SYGVKD. CDR3 amino acids: CAISAAGGYDEQFF. The CDR3, as DNA: TGTGCCATCAGTGCCGCGGGGGGGTATGATGAGCAGTTCTTC.

V gene TRBV4-1 combines with J gene TRBJ2-7, with 15 bases identical to TRBD2. Germline trimming cut 0 bases from V and 0 bases from J; bases unmatched to any gene: 12. The germline V gene has CDR1 MGHRA and CDR2 YSYEKL. This CDR3 spans 21 amino acids. CDR3 DNA sequence: TGCGCCAGCAGCCAAGATGGGGACAAGGGACTAGCGGGGGGTAGCTCCTACGAGCAGTACTTC. Amino acids: CASSQDGDKGLAGGSSYEQYF.

The chain recombines TRBV4-3 with TRBJ1-1; D is perhaps TRBD1 (5 bases). V gave up 2 bases and J gave up 1 base, with 8 bases separating them. In germline, CDR1 is LGHNA, CDR2 YSLEER. The CDR3 covers 14 residues. CDR3 coding DNA: TGCGCCAGCAGCCAAAGACAGCAGAACACTGAAGCTTTCTTT. It yields the protein CASSQRQQNTEAFF.

V is TRBV11-2 and J is TRBJ2-1, with TRBD2 identical over 14 bases. Looked up from germline, CDR1 is SGHAT and CDR2 is FQNNGV. The V gene end was trimmed by 0 bases and the J gene end by 4 bases; junction bases not matched to a gene: 8. CDR3 length: 19 residues. This CDR3 reads CASSLDGPGLAGEYNEQFF. In DNA, the CDR3 is TGTGCCAGCAGCTTAGATGGCCCGGGACTAGCGGGGGAGTACAATGAGCAGTTCTTC.

V is TRBV18 and J is TRBJ2-3, with D possibly TRBD2 on 7 matching bases. Germline CDR1 and CDR2: KGHSH and LQKENI. Trimming shortened V by 3 bases and J by 2 bases, and 15 bases separated the two germline ends. This CDR3 has 16 amino acids. In DNA form, the CDR3 reads TGTGCCAGCTCACCGACCTCGGGGGGCAACACAGATACGCAGTATTTT. This sequence encodes CASSPTSGGNTDTQYF.

The chain has TRBV15 and TRBJ1-6, with a weak D call TRBD1 (5 bases). The germline V gene encodes CDR1 LNHNV and CDR2 YYDKDF (reference sequence). The CDR3 loop spans 15 amino acids. V lost 3 bases, J lost 7 bases, and 13 bases lay in between. The CDR3: CATSREGLWNSPLHF. The DNA for the CDR3 is TGTGCCACCAGCAGGGAGGGGCTATGGAATTCACCCCTCCACTTT.

The rearrangement uses TRBV11-2 and TRBJ1-5; D call uncertain. CDR3 size: 14 residues. The germline V gene encodes CDR1 SGHAT and CDR2 FQNNGV. Deletions cut 4 bases from V and 9 bases from J, with 16 bases between. CDR3 nucleotides: TGTGCCAGCAGCTCTGGGATCTTGCCGGGGCCCCAGCATTTT. It yields the protein CASSSGILPGPQHF.

The rearrangement links TRBV10-2 to TRBJ2-1, with 11 nucleotides matching TRBD2. The V gene's germline CDR1 is WSHSY and CDR2 SAAADI. V lost 2 bases to trimming and J lost 6 bases; unmatched junction nucleotides: 6. The CDR3 is made up of 16 amino acids. The chain's CDR3 is CASSEMWTSGRNEQFF. CDR3 bases: TGCGCCAGCAGTGAGATGTGGACTAGCGGGCGCAATGAGCAGTTCTTC.

The V gene is TRBV18, the J gene TRBJ1-2, with D unresolved. This CDR3 has 14 amino acids. Trimming shortened V by 3 bases and J by 5 bases, and 13 bases separated the two germline ends. Per the germline V gene, CDR1 is KGHSH and CDR2 is LQKENI. The CDR3 sequence: CASSPTPDRYGYTF. Here the CDR3 DNA reads TGTGCCAGCTCACCTACGCCAGATCGATATGGCTACACCTTC.

J is TRBJ1-1 and V is TRBV18; D gene uncertain. V shed 2 bases and J shed 7 bases, with 11 bases lying between them. Germline V gene data show CDR1 as KGHSH and CDR2 as LQKENI. The CDR3 totals 13 residues. The CDR3 DNA reads as TGTGCCAGCTCACCATCCTTAGAGAATGAAGCTTTCTTT. Protein sequence: CASSPSLENEAFF.

V gene TRBV15 combines with J gene TRBJ1-6; possibly TRBD1 for D (6 bases). This CDR3 has 16 amino acids. Germline CDR1 LNHNV, CDR2 YYDKDF (reference sequence). Between the trimmed V and J ends, which lost 1 base and 5 bases, there was a span of 12 bases. The CDR3 here is CATSRGGGLNNSPLHF. The CDR3 bases are TGTGCCACCAGCAGAGGGGGGGGCCTAAATAATTCACCCCTCCACTTT.

The chain is built from TRBV25-1 and TRBJ1-1; 9 bases line up with TRBD1. Unmatched junction bases numbered 8, after V lost 6 bases and J lost 0 bases. From germline, CDR1 is MGHDK and CDR2 SYGVNS. The CDR3 totals 16 residues. CDR3 nucleotide sequence: TGTGCCAGCAGACAGGGGGCGCGAGTGATGAACACTGAAGCTTTCTTT. Translating gives CASRQGARVMNTEAFF.